This T cell receptor (beta chain) was captured by sequencing in a study of T cell responses to AZD1222 COVID-19 vaccine (dated by TCRdb to the early 2020s). Looking at the study overall: AZD1222 recipients with second doses at about 4 weeks or about 12 weeks were pooled, because spike-specific TCR depth and breadth did not differ between schedules. A total of 230 to 250 trial participants underwent TCR sequencing, of whom 207 had received two doses of AZD1222 and about 25 had received two doses of the MenACWY control vaccine. Trial participants were enrolled into age subgroups of 18-55, 56-69 and 70-plus years, which contained about 150, 28 and 57 TCR-sequenced participants, respectively. Summary of the overall study and its limitations: Conclusions about previously exposed vaccinees were limited because only six AZD1222 recipients were SARS-CoV-2 seropositive at baseline. Because no day 14 peak-response samples were available, repertoires were characterized only after the peak T cell response. Epitopes outside the regions mutated in the B.1.351 and B.1.1.7 variants were reportedly recognized by nearly half of the unique spike-specific TCRs. Spike-specific TCR breadth and depth rose significantly after two AZD1222 doses compared with day 0 and with MenACWY recipients. Most participants were white British and females outnumbered males, and the authors suggested that clonal diversity may have been underestimated. The 56-69-year group was small, and its depth increase did not reach significance, likely because of low power. CD4 TCRs associated with the vaccine covered the entire spike protein, and the dominant responses were in regions 160-218 and 743-854.

The CDR3 regions of human TCRbeta chains were subjected to immunosequencing. In the source study's methods: TCRs in the repertoires were compared against a reference library of SARS-CoV-2-specific TCRs that had been generated with the MIRA antigen-specificity platform. Breadth meant the fraction of unique TCRs that were SARS-CoV-2-associated, whereas depth meant the fraction of total T cells that were SARS-CoV-2-associated. Using the MIRA data, each spike-specific TCR was assigned both to the spike region to which the TCR was reactive and to a CD4 or CD8 class. Log10-transformed breadth and depth values were compared by one-way ANOVA with Sidak's multiple comparisons tests. As stored in TCRdb, this immuneACCESS dataset retains in-frame rearrangements with V and J assigned. A fraction of the clones does not appear; measured against another copy, unresolved V genes explain less than half of the discrepancy, and the remainder lacks a known reason. Clonal size and the V and J genes are those of that table, whereas D and trimming came from the DNA. The sample contains approximately 99,000 clones, about 85% of them found a single time. Just under 3% of the sample is in the top ten clones.

Comment on this clone: Its specific antigen is unknown. No much larger clone is present one base from it, and per-base qualities are unavailable.

The CDR3 runs 16 amino acids, cysteine and phenylalanine included. Only the CDR3 part of the read is kept: 48 bases, read in frame from the first base. V is cut by 6 bases and J by 7 bases, and the space between the germline ends is 22 bases. The germline V gene supplies CDR1 SGHNT and CDR2 YENEEA. The time point label, as the study defines it: baseline before first vaccination. Vaccinee samples came from UK trials COV001 and COV002, including a single-blind randomized controlled phase 2/3 trial of AZD1222 (ChAdOx1 nCoV-19) in healthy adults. For TCRbeta chain sequencing, PBMC samples from trial participants were taken at day 0 and at day 28 after the second dose.

The receptor was isolated from an adult in good health. This chain joins TRBV11-3 to TRBJ2-1; the D gene assignment is perhaps TRBD1 or TRBD2, with each matching 5 bases. The sample here was peripheral blood, taken on day 0 of AZD1222 vaccination. The DNA is TGTGCCAGCAGTGCCGGGGCGAGGGGATCAAGGAATGAGCAGTTCTTC. This translates into CASSAGARGSRNEQFF.